This TCR beta chain was identified in a study of blood T cell repertoires in COVID-19 (dated by TCRdb to the early 2020s). About the full investigation: Collaborator samples came from the United States, Italy and Spain and covered acute and convalescent phases of COVID-19. The prospective study material was composed of cDNA or gDNA derived from T cells, B-cell-depleted T cells, or PBMCs. Deeply sampled blood TCRbeta repertoires from subjects exposed to, actively infected with, or recovered from COVID-19 were included in the dataset. The repertoires were released in a freely available public database intended as a resource for research on the immune response to SARS-CoV-2. The samples were drawn from the first 160 participants of the ongoing ImmuneRACE study and from about 1,200 subjects provided by 6 global collaborators. Nearly every sample came with metadata listing a de-identified subject ID, COVID-19 status, age in years and sex. Where HLA class I and class II types were available, the types were taken from metadata supplied by the sample provider, not from assay-based typing.

Concerning this clone itself: What antigen it recognizes has not been identified. No clone much larger than this one lies a single base away; base qualities are absent.

Collaborating institutions collected whole blood in K2EDTA tubes following their own protocols. For TCRbeta analysis, collaborators shipped samples as frozen whole blood, isolated PBMCs, or DNA extracted from either of those sample types. TCRbeta CDR3 regions were amplified from genomic DNA using the immunoSEQ Assay, a bias-controlled multiplex PCR. The study's own analysis went as follows. Nucleated cell counts per sample were estimated from amplification of reference gene primers within the assay. To quantify the absolute abundance of each unique TCRbeta CDR3 rearrangement, sequence reads were collapsed and filtered. For each sample, productive Simpson clonality was calculated as the square root of Simpson's diversity index over productive rearrangements. The table comes from immuneACCESS by way of TCRdb, which keeps in-frame sequences with V and J called. Part of the clones is missing from these tables; in studies checked, under half for an unresolved V gene and the rest for unknown reasons. D and trimming come from the DNA, and the V and J calls and clone size come from that table. This sample has 70,000 to 75,000 clones in its table, and 80% to 85% of those were observed once. 1.8% of the sample comes from the top ten.

Broader findings and caveats from the paper: How much clinical and demographic metadata was included differed by source and by participant, and the metadata was provided uncurated.

The receptor's source is a woman in her fifties or sixties with acute or convalescent COVID-19. The sample comprised peripheral blood.

The nucleotide sequence reads TGTGCCAGCAGTTACTCGAACAGGGCACAGCCCCAGCATTTT. Its translation is CASSYSNRAQPQHF. Recombination joined TRBV6-5 with TRBJ1-5; 6 matching bases give a weak D call of TRBD1. From the cysteine through the phenylalanine, the CDR3 covers 14 amino acids. Just CDR3 DNA is preserved here, 42 bases in frame from base 1. CDR1 and CDR2 are read off the germline V gene as MNHEY and SVGAGI. The germline ends are 10 bases apart after V is trimmed by 0 bases and J by 7 bases.